These T cell receptor beta chains were read from a single sample in a study of T cell responses to AZD1222 COVID-19 vaccine. TCRdb keeps only in-frame clones here, not all; method: immunoSEQ multiplex PCR. The sample consists of some 130,000 clones, roughly 90% of them appearing once. The source material was peripheral blood, sampled on day 0 of AZD1222 vaccination. The origin of the receptors is an adult in good health. Both conserved end residues are part of each CDR3.

TRBV7-9 CASSLGHNSPLHF
TRBV5-4 CASSGDIAGNTIYF
TRBV2 CASSRKGVGGEKLFF
TRBV5-1 CASSLTGNPIRYEQYF
TRBV29-1 CSGRGGNTIYF
TRBV12-5 CASGLVLATALEAFF
TRBV5-1 CASSLEGGSSSYEQYF
TRBV21-1 CASREPGLEIGEQYF
TRBV9 CASSATRGEGSLAKNIQYF
TRBV10-3 CAISESTGLAGADTQYF
TRBV18 CASSPPAGAAYGYTF
TRBV6-5 CASTHWTGGDYGYTF
TRBV21-1 CASPPAVHNSPLHF
TRBV9 CASSLTQGVELFF
TRBV27 CASSFGGYGYTF
TRBV5-1 CASSDATSGGYTF
TRBV7-9 CASSLARGEQYF
TRBV9 CASSAKAGAISYNEQFF
TRBV7-7 CASSYGGTGQETQYF
TRBV6-5 CASSIAGGTGELFF
TRBV15 CATSRVIRGLNTEAFF
TRBV18 CASFRDMSGNTIYF
TRBV6-4 CASSQEIGTGELFF
TRBV29-1 CSASSLAGAETQYF
TRBV3-1/TRBV3-2 CASSQILGTGGHGYTF
TRBV6-5 CASSYQGSGNTIYF
TRBV6-5 CASSYGDRGHGYTF
TRBV9 CASSLTGYYGYTF
TRBV5-1 CASSLEGQVNSPLHF
TRBV4-1 CASSQDSQGAQVEPQHF
TRBV18 CASSPRGEETQYF
TRBV13 CASSLSTYEQYF
TRBV9 CASSVGGISGNTIYF
TRBV9 CASSVLLRDSPLHF
TRBV7-9 CASSATGTGNRIGEKLFF
TRBV6-5 CASTGYGNNSPLHF